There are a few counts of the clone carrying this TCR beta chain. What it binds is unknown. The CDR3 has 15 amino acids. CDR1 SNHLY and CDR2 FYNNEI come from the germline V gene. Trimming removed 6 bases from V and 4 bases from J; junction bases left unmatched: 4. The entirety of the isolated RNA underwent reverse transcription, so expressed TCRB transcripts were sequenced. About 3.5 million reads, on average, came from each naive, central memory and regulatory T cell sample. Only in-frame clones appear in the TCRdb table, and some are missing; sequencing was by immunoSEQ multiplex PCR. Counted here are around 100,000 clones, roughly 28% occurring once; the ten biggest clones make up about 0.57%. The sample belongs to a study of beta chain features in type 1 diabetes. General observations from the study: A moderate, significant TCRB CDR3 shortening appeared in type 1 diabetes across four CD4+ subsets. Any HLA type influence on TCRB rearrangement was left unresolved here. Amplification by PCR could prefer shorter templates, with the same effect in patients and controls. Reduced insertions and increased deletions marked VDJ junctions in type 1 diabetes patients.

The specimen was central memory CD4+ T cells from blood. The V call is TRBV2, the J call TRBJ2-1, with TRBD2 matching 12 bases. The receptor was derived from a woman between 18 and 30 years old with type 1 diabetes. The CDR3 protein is CASRRTSGTYNEQFF. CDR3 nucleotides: TGTGCCAGCAGGCGGACTAGCGGGACATACAATGAGCAGTTCTTC. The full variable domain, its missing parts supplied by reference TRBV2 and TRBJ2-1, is EPEVTQTPSHQVTQMGQEVILRCVPISNHLYFYWYRQILGQKVEFLVSFYNNEISEKSEIFDDQFSVERPDGSNFTLKIRSTKLEDSAMYFCASRRTSGTYNEQFFGPGTRLTVL.